This T cell receptor (beta chain) was recovered during a study of blood T cell repertoires in COVID-19. Study details: The United States, Italy and Spain provided the acute and convalescent COVID-19 samples. The analysed material was cDNA or gDNA that came from T cells, B-cell-depleted T cells, or PBMCs.

Under the authors' procedure: Reference gene primer amplification gave nucleated cell count estimates. Repertoires were generated with immunoSEQ multiplex PCR, while TCRdb's copy carries only in-frame clones and drops some. That table supplies the V and J calls and clone size; D and trimming were determined from the DNA. The table lists 150,000 to 200,000 clones, approximately 86% of them singletons. The CDR3 extends over 13 amino acids. The V gene's germline CDR1 is ENHRY and CDR2 SYGVKD. The ends were cut back, 7 bases at V and 10 bases at J, with 17 bases in the middle. The gene calls are TRBV10-3 and TRBJ2-1, with TRBD1 as a possible D gene (6 bases). The receptor's source is a middle-aged man with active or convalescent COVID-19. Sequencing used peripheral blood. CDR3 loop: CAIIDPPRGEQFF. In DNA form, the CDR3 reads TGTGCCATCATCGACCCACCGAGGGGGGAGCAGTTCTTC.